Below, one TCR beta chain is given with its context. Its target is unknown. At one boundary the junction diverges from the germline segment, which might be a read error. This specimen comes from a study of T cell repertoires in cytomegalovirus infection. About the research overall: It can be stated that public TCR beta signatures indicated CMV infection as well as a matching HLA type. Findings and limits, study-wide: Ex vivo, HLA-C-restricted CMV-specific TCR beta clonotypes prevailed over the rest of the response. Carriers of CMV and the relevant HLA type were discriminated by public TCR beta frequency.

TCRdb passed the reads through MiXCR, listing each CDR3 protein once. The data contain hundreds of thousands of distinct CDR3 sequences, about a sixth of them singletons. The sample consisted of PBMCs. This receptor was taken from a human donor in good health (CMV status not recorded). Some clones in this sample may be carry-over from other donors' samples.

CDR3 amino acids: CASSLGGGPTETFF. The CDR3 bases are TGTGCCAGCAGCTTAGGCGGGGGGCCCACTGAAACTTTCTTT. V gene TRBV11-2 combines with J gene TRBJ1-1; D possibly corresponds to TRBD1 (6 bases). The CDR3 runs 14 residues. Germline CDR1 is SGHAT and CDR2 is FQNNGV.